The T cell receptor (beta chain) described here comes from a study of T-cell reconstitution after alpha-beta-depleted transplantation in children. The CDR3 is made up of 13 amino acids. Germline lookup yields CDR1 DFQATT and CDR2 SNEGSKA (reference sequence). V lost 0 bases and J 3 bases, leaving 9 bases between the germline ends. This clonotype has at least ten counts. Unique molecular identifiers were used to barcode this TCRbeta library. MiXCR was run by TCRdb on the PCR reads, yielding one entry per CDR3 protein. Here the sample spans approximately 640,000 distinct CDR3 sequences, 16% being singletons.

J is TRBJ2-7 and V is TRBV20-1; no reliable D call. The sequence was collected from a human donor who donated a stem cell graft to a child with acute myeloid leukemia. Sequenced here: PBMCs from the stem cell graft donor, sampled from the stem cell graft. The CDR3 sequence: CSARDFGNYEQYF. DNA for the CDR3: TGCAGTGCTAGAGATTTTGGGAACTACGAGCAGTACTTC.